The TCR beta chain under discussion was sequenced for a study of spatial heterogeneity in lung cancer. The sample holds many counts of this clonotype. The target antigen is unknown. Study-wide findings and caveats: Quantities of ubiquitous and regional expanded TCRs paralleled ubiquitous and regional nonsynonymous mutations, respectively. Expanded alpha and beta TCR counts within tumors tracked tumor mutation counts.

TCRdb reprocessed the 5' RACE reads with MiXCR, giving one entry per CDR3 protein. The sample holds tens of thousands of distinct CDR3 sequences, around 6% seen once. Time point meaning: sample taken at primary tumor resection. Material for sequencing was whole RNA from tumor, nontumor lung or frozen PBMC, left unsorted. The germline gives CDR1 SNHLY, CDR2 FYNNEI. Trimming stripped 8 bases from V and 0 bases from J, with 14 bases between. CDR3 length: 15 residues. The receptor was derived from a male donor with early-stage non-small cell lung cancer. The chain recombines TRBV2 with TRBJ2-1, with D perhaps being TRBD1 or TRBD2 (5 bases each). The sequences come from lung tumor tissue, collected at surgery. The CDR3 reads CASGGLTSSYNEQFF. As DNA, the CDR3 is TGTGCCAGCGGGGGATTGACGAGCTCCTACAATGAGCAGTTCTTC.